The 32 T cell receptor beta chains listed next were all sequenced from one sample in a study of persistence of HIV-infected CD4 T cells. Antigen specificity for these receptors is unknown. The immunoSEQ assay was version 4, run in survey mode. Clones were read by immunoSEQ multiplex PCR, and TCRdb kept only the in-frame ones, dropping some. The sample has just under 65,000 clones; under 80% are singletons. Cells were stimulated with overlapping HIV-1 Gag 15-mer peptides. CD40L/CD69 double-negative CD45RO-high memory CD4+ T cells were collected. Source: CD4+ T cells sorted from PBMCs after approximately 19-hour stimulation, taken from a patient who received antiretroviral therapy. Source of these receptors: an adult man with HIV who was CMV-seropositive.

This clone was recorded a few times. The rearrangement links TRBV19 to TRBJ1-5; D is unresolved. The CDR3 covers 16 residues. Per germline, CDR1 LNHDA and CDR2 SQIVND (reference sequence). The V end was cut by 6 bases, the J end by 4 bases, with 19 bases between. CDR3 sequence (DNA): TGTGCCAGTAGACCCGGGCAGTCTCTTGGAAATCAGCCCCAGCATTTT. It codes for CASRPGQSLGNQPQHF.

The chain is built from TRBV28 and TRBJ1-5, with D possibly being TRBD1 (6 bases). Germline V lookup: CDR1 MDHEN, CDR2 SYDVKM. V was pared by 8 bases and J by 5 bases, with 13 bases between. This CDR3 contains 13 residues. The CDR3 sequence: CASRSGAYQPQHF. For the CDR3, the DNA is TGTGCCAGCCGGTCGGGGGCCTATCAGCCCCAGCATTTT.

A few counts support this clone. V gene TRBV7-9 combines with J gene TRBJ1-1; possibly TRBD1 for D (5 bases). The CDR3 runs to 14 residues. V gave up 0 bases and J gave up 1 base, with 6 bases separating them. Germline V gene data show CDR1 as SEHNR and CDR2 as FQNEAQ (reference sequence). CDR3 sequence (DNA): TGTGCCAGCAGCTTAGCTGGGACGAACACTGAAGCTTTCTTT. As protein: CASSLAGTNTEAFF.

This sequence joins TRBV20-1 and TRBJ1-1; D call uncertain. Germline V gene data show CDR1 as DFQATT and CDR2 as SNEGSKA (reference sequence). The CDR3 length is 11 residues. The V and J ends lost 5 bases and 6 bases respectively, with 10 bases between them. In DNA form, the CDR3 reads TGCAGTGCTCGTGATTTAGCTGAAGCTTTCTTT. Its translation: CSARDLAEAFF.

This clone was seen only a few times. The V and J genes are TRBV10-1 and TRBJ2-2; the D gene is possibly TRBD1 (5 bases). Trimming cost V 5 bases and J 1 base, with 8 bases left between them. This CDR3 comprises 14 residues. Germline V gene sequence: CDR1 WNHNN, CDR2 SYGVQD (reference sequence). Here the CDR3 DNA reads TGCGCCAGCAGTCGAAGGGGGAACACCGGGGAGCTGTTTTTT. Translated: CASSRRGNTGELFF.

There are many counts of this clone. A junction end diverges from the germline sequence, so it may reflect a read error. The CDR3 protein is CASSPQGTGYTF. The CDR3 nucleotides read TGTGCCAGCTCGCCACAGGGAACTGGCTACACCTTC. This sequence joins TRBV18 and TRBJ1-2; a weak D match, TRBD1 (6 bases). The CDR3 is 12 amino acids. CDR1 and CDR2 (germline): KGHSH, LQKENI.

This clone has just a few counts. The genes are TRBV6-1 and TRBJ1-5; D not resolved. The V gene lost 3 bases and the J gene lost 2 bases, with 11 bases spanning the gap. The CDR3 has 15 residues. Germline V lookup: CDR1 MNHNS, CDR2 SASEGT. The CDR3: CASSDTPGGNQPQHF. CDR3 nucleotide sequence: TGTGCCAGCAGTGACACACCCGGGGGCAATCAGCCCCAGCATTTT.

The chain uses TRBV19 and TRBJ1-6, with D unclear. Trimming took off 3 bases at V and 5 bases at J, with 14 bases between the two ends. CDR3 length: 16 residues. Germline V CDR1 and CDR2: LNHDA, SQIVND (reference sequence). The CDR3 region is CASSIFGPSNNSPLHF. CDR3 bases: TGTGCCAGTAGTATCTTCGGACCGAGTAATAATTCACCCCTCCACTTT.

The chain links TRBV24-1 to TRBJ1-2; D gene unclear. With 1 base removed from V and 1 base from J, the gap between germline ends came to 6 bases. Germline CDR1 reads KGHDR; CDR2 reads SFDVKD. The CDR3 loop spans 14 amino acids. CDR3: CATSDFANNYGYTF. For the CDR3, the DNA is TGTGCCACCAGTGATTTTGCCAATAACTATGGCTACACCTTC.

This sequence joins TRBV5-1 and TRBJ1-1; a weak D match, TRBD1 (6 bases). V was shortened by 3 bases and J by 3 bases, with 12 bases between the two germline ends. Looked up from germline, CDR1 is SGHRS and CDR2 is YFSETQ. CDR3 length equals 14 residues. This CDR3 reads CASSSRGSHTEAFF. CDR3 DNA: TGCGCCAGCAGCTCCAGGGGTAGTCACACTGAAGCTTTCTTT.

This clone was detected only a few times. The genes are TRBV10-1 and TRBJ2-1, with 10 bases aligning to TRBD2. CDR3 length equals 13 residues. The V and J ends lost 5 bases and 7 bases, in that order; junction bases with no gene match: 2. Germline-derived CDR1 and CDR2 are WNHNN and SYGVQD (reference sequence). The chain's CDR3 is CASSRLAGNEQFF. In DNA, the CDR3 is TGCGCCAGCAGTCGACTAGCGGGTAATGAGCAGTTCTTC.

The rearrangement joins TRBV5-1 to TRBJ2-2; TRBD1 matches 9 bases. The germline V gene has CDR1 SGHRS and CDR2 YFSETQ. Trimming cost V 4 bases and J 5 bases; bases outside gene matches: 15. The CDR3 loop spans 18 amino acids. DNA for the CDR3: TGCGCCAGCAGCCCTCAGCGATTTACAGGGGGCAGTACCGGGGAGCTGTTTTTT. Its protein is CASSPQRFTGGSTGELFF.

The CDR3: CASSPQGSNQPQHF. As DNA, the CDR3 is TGTGCCAGTAGCCCCCAGGGAAGCAATCAGCCCCAGCATTTT. The chain carries TRBV19 and TRBJ1-5; the D gene is possibly TRBD1 (5 bases). This CDR3 has 14 amino acids. Germline assignment: CDR1 LNHDA and CDR2 SQIVND (reference sequence). Deletions cut 6 bases from V and 1 base from J, with 10 bases between.

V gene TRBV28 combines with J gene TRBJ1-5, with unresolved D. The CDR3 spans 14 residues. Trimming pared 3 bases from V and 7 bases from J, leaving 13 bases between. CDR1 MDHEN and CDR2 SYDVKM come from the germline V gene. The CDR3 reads CASSFSVRSQPQHF. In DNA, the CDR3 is TGTGCCAGCAGTTTTTCAGTCCGAAGCCAGCCCCAGCATTTT.

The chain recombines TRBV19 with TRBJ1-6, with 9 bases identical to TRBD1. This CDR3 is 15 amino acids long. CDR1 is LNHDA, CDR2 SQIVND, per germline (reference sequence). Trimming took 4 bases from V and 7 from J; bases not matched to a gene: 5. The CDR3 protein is CASSTEQGANSPLHF. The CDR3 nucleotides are TGTGCCAGTAGTACCGAACAGGGGGCCAATTCACCCCTCCACTTT.

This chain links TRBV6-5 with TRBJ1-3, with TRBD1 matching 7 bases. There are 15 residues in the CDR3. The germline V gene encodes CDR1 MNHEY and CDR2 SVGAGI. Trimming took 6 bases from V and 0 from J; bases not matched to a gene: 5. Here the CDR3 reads CASRRQGSSGNTIYF. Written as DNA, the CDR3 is TGTGCCAGCAGGCGACAGGGAAGCTCTGGAAACACCATATATTTT.

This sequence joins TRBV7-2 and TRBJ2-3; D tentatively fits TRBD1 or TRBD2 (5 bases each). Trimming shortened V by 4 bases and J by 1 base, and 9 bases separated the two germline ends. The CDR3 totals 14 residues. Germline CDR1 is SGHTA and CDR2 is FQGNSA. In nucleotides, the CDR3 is TGTGCCAGCAGCTATTGGGACCGCACAGATACGCAGTATTTT. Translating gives CASSYWDRTDTQYF. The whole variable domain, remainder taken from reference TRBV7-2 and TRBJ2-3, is GAGVSQSPSNKVTEKGKDVELRCDPISGHTALYWYRQSLGQGLEFLIYFQGNSAPDKSGLPSDRFSAERTGGSVSTLTIQRTQQEDSAVYLCASSYWDRTDTQYFGPGTRLTVL.

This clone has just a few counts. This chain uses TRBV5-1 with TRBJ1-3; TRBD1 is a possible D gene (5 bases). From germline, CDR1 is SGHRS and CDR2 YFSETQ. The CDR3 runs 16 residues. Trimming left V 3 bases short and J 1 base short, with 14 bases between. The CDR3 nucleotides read TGCGCCAGCAGCTACTCCGGGACCGGGTCTGGAAACACCATATATTTT. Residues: CASSYSGTGSGNTIYF.

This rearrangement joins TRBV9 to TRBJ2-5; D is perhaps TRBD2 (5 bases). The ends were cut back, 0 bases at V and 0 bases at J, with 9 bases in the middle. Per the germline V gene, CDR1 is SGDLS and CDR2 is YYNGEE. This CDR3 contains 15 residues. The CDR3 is CASSVGNGNQETQYF. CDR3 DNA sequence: TGTGCCAGCAGCGTAGGGAACGGGAACCAAGAGACCCAGTACTTC.

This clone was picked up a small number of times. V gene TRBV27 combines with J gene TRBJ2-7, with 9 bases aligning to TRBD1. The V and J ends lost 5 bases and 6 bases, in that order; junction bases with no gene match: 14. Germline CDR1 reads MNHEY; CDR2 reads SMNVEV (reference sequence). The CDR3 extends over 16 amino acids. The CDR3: CASSRKIPGQGSEQYF. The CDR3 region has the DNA TGTGCCAGCAGTCGAAAAATTCCGGGACAGGGATCCGAGCAGTACTTC.

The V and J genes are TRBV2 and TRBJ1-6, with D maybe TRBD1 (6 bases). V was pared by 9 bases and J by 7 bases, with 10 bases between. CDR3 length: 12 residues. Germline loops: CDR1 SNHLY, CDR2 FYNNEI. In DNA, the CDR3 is TGTGCCAGTCGGACAGACAATTCACCCCTCCACTTT. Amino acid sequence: CASRTDNSPLHF.

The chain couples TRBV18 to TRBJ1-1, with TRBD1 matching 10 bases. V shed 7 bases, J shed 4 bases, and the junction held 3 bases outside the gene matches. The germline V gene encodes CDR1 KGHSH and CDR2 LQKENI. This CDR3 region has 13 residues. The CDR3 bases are TGTGCCAGCTTGACAGGGGGCTTCACTGAAGCTTTCTTT. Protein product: CASLTGGFTEAFF.

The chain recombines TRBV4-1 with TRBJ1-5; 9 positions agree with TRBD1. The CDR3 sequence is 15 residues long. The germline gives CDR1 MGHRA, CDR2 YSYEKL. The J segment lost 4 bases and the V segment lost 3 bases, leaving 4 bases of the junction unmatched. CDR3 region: CASSQGQGGNQPQHF. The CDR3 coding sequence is TGCGCCAGCAGCCAGGGACAGGGCGGGAATCAGCCCCAGCATTTT.

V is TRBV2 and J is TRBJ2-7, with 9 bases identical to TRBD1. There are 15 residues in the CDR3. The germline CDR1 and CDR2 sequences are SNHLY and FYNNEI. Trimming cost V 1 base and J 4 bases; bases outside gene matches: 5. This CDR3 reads CASSEGGQGPYEQYF. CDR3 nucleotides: TGTGCCAGCAGTGAAGGGGGACAGGGACCTTACGAGCAGTACTTC.

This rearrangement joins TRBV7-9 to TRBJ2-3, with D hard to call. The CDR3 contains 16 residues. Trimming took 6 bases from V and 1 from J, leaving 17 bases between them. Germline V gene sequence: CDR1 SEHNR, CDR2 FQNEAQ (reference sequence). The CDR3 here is CASSPSRASRTDTQYF. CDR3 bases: TGTGCCAGCAGTCCAAGCCGGGCCTCACGCACAGATACGCAGTATTTT.

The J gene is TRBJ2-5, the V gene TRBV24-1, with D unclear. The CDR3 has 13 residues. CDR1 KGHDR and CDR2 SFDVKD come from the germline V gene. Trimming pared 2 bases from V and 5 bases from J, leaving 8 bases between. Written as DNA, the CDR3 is TGTGCCACCAGTGATTCGACGCGGGAGACCCAGTACTTC. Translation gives CATSDSTRETQYF.

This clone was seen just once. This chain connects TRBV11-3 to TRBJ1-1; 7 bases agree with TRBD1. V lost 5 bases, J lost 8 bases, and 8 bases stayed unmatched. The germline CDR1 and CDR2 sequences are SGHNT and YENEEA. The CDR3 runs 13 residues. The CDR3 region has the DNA TGTGCCAGCAGCCCCCGGGACAGTGACGAAGCTTTCTTT. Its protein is CASSPRDSDEAFF.

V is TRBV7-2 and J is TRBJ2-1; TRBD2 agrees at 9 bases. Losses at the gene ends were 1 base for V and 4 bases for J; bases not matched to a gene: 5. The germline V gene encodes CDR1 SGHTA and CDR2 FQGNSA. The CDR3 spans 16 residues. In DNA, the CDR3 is TGTGCCAGCAGCTTAGATCCCAGCGGGGGGTACAATGAGCAGTTCTTC. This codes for CASSLDPSGGYNEQFF.

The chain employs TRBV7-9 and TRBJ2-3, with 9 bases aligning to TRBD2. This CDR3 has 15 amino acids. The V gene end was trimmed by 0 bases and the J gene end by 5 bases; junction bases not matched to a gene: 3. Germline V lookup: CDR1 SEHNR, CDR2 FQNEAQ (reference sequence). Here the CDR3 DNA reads TGTGCCAGCAGCTTAGCTAGCGGGGGAGAAGATACGCAGTATTTT. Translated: CASSLASGGEDTQYF.

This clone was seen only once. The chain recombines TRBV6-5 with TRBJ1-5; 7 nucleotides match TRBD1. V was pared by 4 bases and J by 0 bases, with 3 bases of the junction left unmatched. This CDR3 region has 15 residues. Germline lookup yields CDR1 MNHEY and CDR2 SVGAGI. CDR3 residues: CASSSGTVSNQPQHF. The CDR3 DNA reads TGTGCCAGCAGTTCCGGGACAGTTAGCAATCAGCCCCAGCATTTT.

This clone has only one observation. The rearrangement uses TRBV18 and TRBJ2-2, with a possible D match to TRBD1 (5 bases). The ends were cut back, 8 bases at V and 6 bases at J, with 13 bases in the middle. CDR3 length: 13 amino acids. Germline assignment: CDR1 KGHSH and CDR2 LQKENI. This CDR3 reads CASQGVNAGELFF. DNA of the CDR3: TGTGCCAGCCAAGGGGTCAACGCCGGGGAGCTGTTTTTT. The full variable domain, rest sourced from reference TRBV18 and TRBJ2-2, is NAGVMQNPRHLVRRRGQEARLRCSPMKGHSHVYWYRQLPEEGLKFMVYLQKENIIDESGMPKERFSAEFPKEGPSILRIQQVVRGDSAAYFCASQGVNAGELFFGEGSRLTVL.

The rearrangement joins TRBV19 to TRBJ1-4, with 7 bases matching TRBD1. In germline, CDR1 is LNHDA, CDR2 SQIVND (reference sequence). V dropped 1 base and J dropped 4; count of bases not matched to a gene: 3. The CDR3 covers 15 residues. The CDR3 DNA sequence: TGTGCCAGTAGTATAGGGACAGGCGTTAATGAAAAACTGTTTTTT. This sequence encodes CASSIGTGVNEKLFF.